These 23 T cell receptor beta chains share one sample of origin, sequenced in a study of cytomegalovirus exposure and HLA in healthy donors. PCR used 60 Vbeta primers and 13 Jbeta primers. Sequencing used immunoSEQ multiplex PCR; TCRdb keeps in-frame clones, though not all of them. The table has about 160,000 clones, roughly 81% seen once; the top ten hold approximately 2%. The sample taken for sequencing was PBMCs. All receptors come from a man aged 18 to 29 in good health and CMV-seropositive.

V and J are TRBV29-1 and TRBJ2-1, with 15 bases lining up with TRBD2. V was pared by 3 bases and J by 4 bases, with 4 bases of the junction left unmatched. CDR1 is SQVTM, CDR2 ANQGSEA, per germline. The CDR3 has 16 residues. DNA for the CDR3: TGCAGCGTTGAGGGACTAGCGGGGGGTCCATACAATGAGCAGTTCTTC. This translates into CSVEGLAGGPYNEQFF.

The CDR3 nucleotides are TGCGCCAGCAGTGGGACAGGATGGGGCTATGGCTACACCTTC. Amino acids: CASSGTGWGYGYTF. V usage is TRBV10-2 and J usage is TRBJ1-2; 7 positions match TRBD1. The CDR3 is made up of 14 amino acids. Germline loops: CDR1 WSHSY, CDR2 SAAADI. The V and J ends lost 4 bases and 4 bases, in that order; junction bases with no gene match: 6.

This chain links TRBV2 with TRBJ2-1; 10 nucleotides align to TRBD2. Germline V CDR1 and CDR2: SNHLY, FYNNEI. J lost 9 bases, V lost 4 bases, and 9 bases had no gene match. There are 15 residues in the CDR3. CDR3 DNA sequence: TGTGCCAGCAGTGTGGAGCGGGGGGGCCTAAGTGAGCAGTTCTTC. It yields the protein CASSVERGGLSEQFF.

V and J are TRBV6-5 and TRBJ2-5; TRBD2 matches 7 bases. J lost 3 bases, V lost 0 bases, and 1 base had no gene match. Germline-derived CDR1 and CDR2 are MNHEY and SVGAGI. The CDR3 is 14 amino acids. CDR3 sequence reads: CASSYSRGKETQYF. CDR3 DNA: TGTGCCAGCAGTTACTCGCGGGGGAAAGAGACCCAGTACTTC.

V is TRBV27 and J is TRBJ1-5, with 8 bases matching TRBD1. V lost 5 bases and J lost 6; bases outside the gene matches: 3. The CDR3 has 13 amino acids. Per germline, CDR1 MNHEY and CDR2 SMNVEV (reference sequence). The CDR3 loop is CASSLQGAQPQHF. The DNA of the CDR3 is TGTGCCAGCAGTCTCCAGGGGGCTCAGCCCCAGCATTTT.

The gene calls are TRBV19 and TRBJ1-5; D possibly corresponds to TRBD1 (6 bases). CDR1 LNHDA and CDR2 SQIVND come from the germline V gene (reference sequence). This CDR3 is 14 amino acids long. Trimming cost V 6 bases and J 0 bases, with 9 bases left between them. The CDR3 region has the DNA TGTGCCAGTAGGAGGGGGAATAGCAATCAGCCCCAGCATTTT. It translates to CASRRGNSNQPQHF.

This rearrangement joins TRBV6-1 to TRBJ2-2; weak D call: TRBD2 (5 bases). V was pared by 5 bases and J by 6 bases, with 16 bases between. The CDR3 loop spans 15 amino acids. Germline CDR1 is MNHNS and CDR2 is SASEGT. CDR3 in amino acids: CASSRGRSSAGELFF. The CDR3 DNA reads TGTGCCAGCAGTCGAGGGCGGTCAAGTGCCGGGGAGCTGTTTTTT.

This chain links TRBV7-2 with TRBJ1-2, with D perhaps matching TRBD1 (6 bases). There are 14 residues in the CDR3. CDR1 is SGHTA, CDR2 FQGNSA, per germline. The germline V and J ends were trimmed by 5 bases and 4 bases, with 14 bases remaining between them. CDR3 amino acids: CASSQGSVLYGYTF. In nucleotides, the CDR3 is TGTGCCAGCAGCCAGGGGTCCGTCCTCTATGGCTACACCTTC.

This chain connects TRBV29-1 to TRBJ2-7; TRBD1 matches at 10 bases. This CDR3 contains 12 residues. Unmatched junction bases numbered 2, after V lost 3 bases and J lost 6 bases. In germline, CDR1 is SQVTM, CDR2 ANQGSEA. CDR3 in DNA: TGCAGCGTTGAGACAGGGGGCCGCGAGCAGTACTTC. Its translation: CSVETGGREQYF.

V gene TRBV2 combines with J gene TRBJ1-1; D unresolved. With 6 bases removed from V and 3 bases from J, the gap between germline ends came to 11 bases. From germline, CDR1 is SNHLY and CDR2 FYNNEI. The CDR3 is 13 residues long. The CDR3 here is CASSPGWDTEAFF. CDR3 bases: TGTGCCAGCAGCCCGGGGTGGGACACTGAAGCTTTCTTT.

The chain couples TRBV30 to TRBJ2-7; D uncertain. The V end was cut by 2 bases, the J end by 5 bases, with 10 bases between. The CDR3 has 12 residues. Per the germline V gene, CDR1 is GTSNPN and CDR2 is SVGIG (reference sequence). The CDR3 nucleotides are TGTGCCTGGAGTCTCACAAAACACGAGCAGTACTTC. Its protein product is CAWSLTKHEQYF.

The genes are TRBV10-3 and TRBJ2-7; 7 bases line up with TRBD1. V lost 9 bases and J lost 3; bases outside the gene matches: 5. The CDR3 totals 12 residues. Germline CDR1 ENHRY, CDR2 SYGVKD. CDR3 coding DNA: TGTGCCATTAAGGCAGGGGGCTACGAGCAGTACTTC. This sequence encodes CAIKAGGYEQYF.

The CDR3 spells CASNTVSSYNEQFF. In DNA form, the CDR3 reads TGTGCCAGTAATACAGTGAGCTCCTACAATGAGCAGTTCTTC. The V call is TRBV6-1, the J call TRBJ2-1; D call uncertain. V was pared by 9 bases and J by 0 bases, with 12 bases between. The germline V gene encodes CDR1 MNHNS and CDR2 SASEGT. This CDR3 contains 14 residues.

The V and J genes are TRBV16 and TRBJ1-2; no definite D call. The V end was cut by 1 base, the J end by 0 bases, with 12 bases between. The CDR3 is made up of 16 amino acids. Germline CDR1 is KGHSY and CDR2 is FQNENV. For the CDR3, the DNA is TGTGCCAGCAGCCAATGGTCAGGCGCCTCTAACTATGGCTACACCTTC. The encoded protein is CASSQWSGASNYGYTF.

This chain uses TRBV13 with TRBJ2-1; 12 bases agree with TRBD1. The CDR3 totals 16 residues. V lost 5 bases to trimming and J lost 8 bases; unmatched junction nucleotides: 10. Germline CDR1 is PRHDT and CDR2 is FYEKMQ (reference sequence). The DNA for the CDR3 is TGTGCCAGCAGCCATATCGGGACAGGGGGCCTCTATGAGCAGTTCTTC. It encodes CASSHIGTGGLYEQFF.

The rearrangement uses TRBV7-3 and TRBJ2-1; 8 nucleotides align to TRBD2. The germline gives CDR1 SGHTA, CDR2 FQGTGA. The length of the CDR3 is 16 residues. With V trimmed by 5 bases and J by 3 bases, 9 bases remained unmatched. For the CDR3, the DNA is TGTGCCAGCAGCCTCTTCGGCGGGGGGCTCTACAATGAGCAGTTCTTC. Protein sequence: CASSLFGGGLYNEQFF.

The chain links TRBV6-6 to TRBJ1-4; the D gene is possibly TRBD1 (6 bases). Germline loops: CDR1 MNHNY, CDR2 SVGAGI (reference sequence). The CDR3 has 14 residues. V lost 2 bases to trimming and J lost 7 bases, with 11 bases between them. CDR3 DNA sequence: TGTGCCAGCAGTTACAGCGGGGGGGCTGAAAAACTGTTTTTT. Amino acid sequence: CASSYSGGAEKLFF.

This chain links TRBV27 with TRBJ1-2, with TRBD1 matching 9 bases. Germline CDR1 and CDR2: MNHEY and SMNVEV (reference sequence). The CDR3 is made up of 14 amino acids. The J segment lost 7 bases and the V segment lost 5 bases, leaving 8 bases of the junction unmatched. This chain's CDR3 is CASSPWTGAGGYTF. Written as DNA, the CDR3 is TGTGCCAGCAGTCCTTGGACAGGGGCCGGTGGCTACACCTTC.

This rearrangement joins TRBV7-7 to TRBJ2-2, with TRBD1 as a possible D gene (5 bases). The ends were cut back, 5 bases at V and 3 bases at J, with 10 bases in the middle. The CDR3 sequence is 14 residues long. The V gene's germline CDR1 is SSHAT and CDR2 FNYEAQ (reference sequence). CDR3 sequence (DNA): TGTGCCAGCAGCCTAGGACACTACACCGGGGAGCTGTTTTTT. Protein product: CASSLGHYTGELFF.

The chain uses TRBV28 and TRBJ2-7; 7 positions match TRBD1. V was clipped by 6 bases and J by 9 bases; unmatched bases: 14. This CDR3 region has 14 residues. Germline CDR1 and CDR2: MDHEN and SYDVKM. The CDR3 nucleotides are TGTGCCAGCAGCCCAGCACCGGGACAGACAGTGCAGTACTTC. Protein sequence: CASSPAPGQTVQYF.

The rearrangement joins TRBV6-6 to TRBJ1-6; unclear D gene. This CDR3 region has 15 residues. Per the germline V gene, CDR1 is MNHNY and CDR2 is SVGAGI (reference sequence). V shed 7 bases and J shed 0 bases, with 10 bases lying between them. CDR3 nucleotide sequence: TGTGCCAGCACGGGGTCGGACTCCTATAATTCACCCCTCCACTTT. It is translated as CASTGSDSYNSPLHF.

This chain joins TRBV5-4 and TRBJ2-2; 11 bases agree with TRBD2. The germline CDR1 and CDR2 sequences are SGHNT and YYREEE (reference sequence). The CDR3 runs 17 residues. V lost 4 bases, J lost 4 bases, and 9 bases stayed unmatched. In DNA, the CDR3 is TGTGCCAGCAGCCCCGGGATAGCGGGGGGGCTCACCGGGGAGCTGTTTTTT. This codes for CASSPGIAGGLTGELFF.

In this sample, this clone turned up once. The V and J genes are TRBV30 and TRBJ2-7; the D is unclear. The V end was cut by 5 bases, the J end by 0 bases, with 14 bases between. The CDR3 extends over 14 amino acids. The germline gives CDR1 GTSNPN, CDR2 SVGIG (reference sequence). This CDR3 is CAWLHSWSSYEQYF. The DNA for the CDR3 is TGTGCCTGGTTGCATAGCTGGAGCTCCTACGAGCAGTACTTC.